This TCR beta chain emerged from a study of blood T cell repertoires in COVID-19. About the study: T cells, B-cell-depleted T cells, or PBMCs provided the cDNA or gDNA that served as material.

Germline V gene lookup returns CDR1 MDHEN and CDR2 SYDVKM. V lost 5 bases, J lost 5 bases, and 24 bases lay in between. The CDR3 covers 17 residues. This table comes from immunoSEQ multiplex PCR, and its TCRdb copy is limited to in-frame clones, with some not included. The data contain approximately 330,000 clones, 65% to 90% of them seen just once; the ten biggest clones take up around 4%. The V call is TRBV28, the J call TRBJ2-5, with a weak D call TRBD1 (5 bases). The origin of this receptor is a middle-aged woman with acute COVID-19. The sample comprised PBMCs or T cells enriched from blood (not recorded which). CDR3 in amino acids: CASSRAKWADPGETQYF. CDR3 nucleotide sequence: TGTGCCAGCAGTCGCGCGAAGTGGGCGGACCCAGGGGAGACCCAGTACTTC.